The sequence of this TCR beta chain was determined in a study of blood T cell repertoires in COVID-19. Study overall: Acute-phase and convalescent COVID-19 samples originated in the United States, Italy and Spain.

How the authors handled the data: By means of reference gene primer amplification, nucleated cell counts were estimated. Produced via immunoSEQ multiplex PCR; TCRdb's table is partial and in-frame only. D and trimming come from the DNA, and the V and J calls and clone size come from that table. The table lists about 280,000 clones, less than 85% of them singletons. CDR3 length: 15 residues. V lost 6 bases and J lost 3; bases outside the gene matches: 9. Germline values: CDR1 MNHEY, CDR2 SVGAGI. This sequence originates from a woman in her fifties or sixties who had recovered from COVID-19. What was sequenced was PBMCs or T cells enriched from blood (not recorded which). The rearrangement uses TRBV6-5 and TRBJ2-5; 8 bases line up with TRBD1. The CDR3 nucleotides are TGTGCCAGCAGCTGGATGACAGGGGCAGAAGAGACCCAGTACTTC. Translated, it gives CASSWMTGAEETQYF.